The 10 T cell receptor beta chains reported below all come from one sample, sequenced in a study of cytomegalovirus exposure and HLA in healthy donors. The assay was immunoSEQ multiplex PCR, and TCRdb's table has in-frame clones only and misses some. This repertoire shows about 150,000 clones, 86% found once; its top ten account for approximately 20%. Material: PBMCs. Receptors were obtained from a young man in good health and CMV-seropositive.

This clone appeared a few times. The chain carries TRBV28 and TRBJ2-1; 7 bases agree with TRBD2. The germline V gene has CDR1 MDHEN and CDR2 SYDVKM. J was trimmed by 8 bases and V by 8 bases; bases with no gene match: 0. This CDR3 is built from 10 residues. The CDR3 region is CASGRDEQFF. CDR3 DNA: TGTGCCAGCGGGAGGGATGAGCAGTTCTTC.

For the CDR3, the DNA is TGTGCCAGCAGTTACGTGGCTACGGGCACTGAAGCTTTCTTT. Translation: CASSYVATGTEAFF. The rearrangement joins TRBV6-5 to TRBJ1-1; D not resolved. The CDR3 covers 14 residues. Germline assignment: CDR1 MNHEY and CDR2 SVGAGI. V lost 2 bases, J lost 4 bases, and 11 bases lay in between.

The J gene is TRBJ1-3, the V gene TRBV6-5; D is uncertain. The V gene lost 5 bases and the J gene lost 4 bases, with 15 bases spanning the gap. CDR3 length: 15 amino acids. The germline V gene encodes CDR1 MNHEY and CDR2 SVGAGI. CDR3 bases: TGTGCCAGCAGTACTCAGGCAGTAGGAGGAAACACCATATATTTT. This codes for CASSTQAVGGNTIYF.

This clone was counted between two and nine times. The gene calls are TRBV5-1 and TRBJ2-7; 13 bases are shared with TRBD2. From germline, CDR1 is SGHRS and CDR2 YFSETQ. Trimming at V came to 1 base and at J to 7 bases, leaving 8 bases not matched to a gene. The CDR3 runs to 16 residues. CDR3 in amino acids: CASSLKLAGGPGEQYF. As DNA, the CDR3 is TGCGCCAGCAGCTTGAAACTAGCGGGAGGGCCTGGGGAGCAGTACTTC.

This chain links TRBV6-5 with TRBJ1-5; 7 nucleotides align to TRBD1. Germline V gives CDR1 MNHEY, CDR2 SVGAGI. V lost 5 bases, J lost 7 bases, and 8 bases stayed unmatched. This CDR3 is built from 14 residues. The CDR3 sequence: CASSPIQGEQPQHF. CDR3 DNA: TGTGCCAGCAGTCCCATTCAGGGGGAACAGCCCCAGCATTTT.

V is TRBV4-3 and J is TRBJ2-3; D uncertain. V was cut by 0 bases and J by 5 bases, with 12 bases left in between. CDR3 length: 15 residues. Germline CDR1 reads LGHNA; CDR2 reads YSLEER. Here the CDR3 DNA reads TGCGCCAGCAGCCAAGATTTCGGGTACCGAGATACGCAGTATTTT. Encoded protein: CASSQDFGYRDTQYF.

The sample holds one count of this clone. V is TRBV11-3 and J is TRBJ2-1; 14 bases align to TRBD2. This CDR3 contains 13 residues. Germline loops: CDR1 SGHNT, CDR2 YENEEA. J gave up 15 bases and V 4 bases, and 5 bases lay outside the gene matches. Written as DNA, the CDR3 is TGTGCCAGCAGCTCGGGGACTAGCGGGAGTTTGTTCTTC. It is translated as CASSSGTSGSLFF.

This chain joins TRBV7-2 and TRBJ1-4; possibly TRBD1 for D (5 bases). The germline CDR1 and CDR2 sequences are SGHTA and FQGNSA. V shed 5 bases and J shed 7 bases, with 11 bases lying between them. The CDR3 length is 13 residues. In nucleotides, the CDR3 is TGTGCCAGCAGCCCCGGGGGGAGTGAAAAACTGTTTTTT. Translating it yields CASSPGGSEKLFF.

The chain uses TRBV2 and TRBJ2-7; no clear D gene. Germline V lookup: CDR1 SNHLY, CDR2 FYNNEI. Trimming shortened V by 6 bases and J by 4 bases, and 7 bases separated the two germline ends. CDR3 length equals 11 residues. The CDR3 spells CASRARYEQYF. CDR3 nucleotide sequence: TGTGCCAGCAGGGCTAGGTACGAGCAGTACTTC. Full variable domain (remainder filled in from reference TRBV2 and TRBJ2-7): EPEVTQTPSHQVTQMGQEVILRCVPISNHLYFYWYRQILGQKVEFLVSFYNNEISEKSEIFDDQFSVERPDGSNFTLKIRSTKLEDSAMYFCASRARYEQYFGPGTRLTVT.

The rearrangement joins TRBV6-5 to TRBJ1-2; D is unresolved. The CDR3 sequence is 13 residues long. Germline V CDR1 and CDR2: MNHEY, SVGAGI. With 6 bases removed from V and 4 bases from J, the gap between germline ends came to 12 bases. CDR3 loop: CASRPDPGYGYTF. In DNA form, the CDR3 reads TGTGCCAGCAGGCCTGACCCGGGCTATGGCTACACCTTC.